This T cell receptor beta chain appears in the sequencing data of a study of blood T cell repertoires in COVID-19. Trimming removed 1 base from V and 4 bases from J, with 13 bases in between. The CDR3 length is 15 residues. Germline V gives CDR1 SGHAT, CDR2 FQNNGV. The table came from immunoSEQ multiplex PCR; TCRdb's copy has only in-frame clones and leaves some out. The table records roughly 290,000 clones, more than 70% of them present only once. As concerns this clone: The sample holds other DNA sequences that translate to the same CDR3.

The sequence derives from a woman aged 45 to 65 who had recovered from COVID-19. The chain joins TRBV11-2 to TRBJ1-2, with a weak D call TRBD1 (5 bases). Input material: peripheral blood. CDR3: CASSLAQDLSYGYTF. CDR3 coding DNA: TGTGCCAGCAGCTTAGCACAGGATCTTAGCTATGGCTACACCTTC.